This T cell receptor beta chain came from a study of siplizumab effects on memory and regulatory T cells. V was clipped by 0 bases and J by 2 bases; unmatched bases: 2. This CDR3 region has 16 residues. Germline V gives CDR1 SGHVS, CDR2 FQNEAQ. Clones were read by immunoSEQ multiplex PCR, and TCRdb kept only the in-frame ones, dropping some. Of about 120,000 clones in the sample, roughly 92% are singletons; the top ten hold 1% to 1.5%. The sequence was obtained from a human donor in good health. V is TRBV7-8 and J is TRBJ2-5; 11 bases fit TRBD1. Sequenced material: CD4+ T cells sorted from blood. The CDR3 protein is CASSLARDRGQETQYF. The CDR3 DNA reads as TGTGCCAGCAGCTTAGCCCGGGACAGGGGGCAAGAGACCCAGTACTTC.